Shown below are 8 T cell receptor beta chains from a single sample sequenced in a study of T cell responses to AZD1222 COVID-19 vaccine. Data came from immunoSEQ multiplex PCR; TCRdb stores just in-frame clones and leaves some out. The top ten clones hold around 20% of a sample with fewer than 75,000 clones, around 86% of them seen once. The input for sequencing was peripheral blood, taken on day 0 of AZD1222 vaccination. These receptors all come from an adult in good health.

V is TRBV6-5 and J is TRBJ1-2; D might be TRBD1 (6 bases). Trimming took 2 bases from V and 7 from J, leaving 17 bases between them. There are 15 residues in the CDR3. From germline, CDR1 is MNHEY and CDR2 SVGAGI. This CDR3 reads CASSYLNRVGGGYTF. Written as DNA, the CDR3 is TGTGCCAGCAGTTACCTTAACAGGGTAGGAGGTGGCTACACCTTC.

V and J are TRBV6-6 and TRBJ2-2, with D hard to call. The germline CDR1 and CDR2 sequences are MNHNY and SVGAGI (reference sequence). The CDR3 is 13 residues long. V lost 8 bases to trimming and J lost 5 bases, with 12 bases between them. The CDR3 DNA is TGTGCCAGCTGCCCCAGAGAGACCGGGGAGCTGTTTTTT. It specifies CASCPRETGELFF.

V is TRBV5-4 and J is TRBJ2-5; 8 bases are shared with TRBD1. CDR1 SGHNT and CDR2 YYREEE come from the germline V gene (reference sequence). V shed 3 bases, J shed 2 bases, and the junction held 3 bases outside the gene matches. CDR3 length: 14 amino acids. CDR3 bases: TGTGCCAGCAGCTCTGGACAGGGACAAGAGACCCAGTACTTC. It codes for CASSSGQGQETQYF. Looking up the rest from reference TRBV5-4 and TRBJ2-5 gives the full variable domain: ETGVTQSPTHLIKTRGQQVTLRCSSQSGHNTVSWYQQALGQGPQFIFQYYREEENGRGNFPPRFSGLQFPNYSSELNVNALELDDSALYLCASSSGQGQETQYFGPGTRLLVL.

In its sample, this clone was seen a few times. The chain recombines TRBV5-1 with TRBJ1-5, with D unclear. The CDR3 totals 16 residues. The germline V gene encodes CDR1 SGHRS and CDR2 YFSETQ. V was trimmed by 0 bases and J by 6 bases, leaving 16 bases between them. The CDR3 coding sequence is TGCGCCAGCAGCTTGGGGGAAGGTTTGGGAATTCAGCCCCAGCATTTT. It specifies CASSLGEGLGIQPQHF. Drawing the rest from reference TRBV5-1 and TRBJ1-5, the complete variable domain is KAGVTQTPRYLIKTRGQQVTLSCSPISGHRSVSWYQQTPGQGLQFLFEYFSETQRNKGNFPGRFSGRQFSNSRSEMNVSTLELGDSALYLCASSLGEGLGIQPQHFGDGTRLSIL.

In DNA form, the CDR3 reads TGTGCCAGCAGCACGACAGGGAGTACGAACACTGAAGCTTTCTTT. It specifies CASSTTGSTNTEAFF. V usage is TRBV7-6 and J usage is TRBJ1-1, with 7 nucleotides matching TRBD1. The V segment lost 5 bases and the J segment 1 base; nucleotides outside the gene matches: 7. Per the germline V gene, CDR1 is SGHVS and CDR2 is FNYEAQ. The CDR3 extends over 15 amino acids. The whole variable domain, filled in from reference TRBV7-6 and TRBJ1-1, reads GAGVSQSPRYKVTKRGQDVALRCDPISGHVSLYWYRQALGQGPEFLTYFNYEAQQDKSGLPNDRFSAERPEGSISTLTIQRTEQRDSAMYRCASSTTGSTNTEAFFGQGTRLTVV.

The chain has TRBV9 and TRBJ2-5; 10 nucleotides agree with TRBD2. With 0 bases clipped from V and 0 bases from J, the junction kept 5 bases outside the gene matches. This CDR3 contains 17 residues. Germline V lookup: CDR1 SGDLS, CDR2 YYNGEE. CDR3 region: CASSVASSGGHQETQYF. CDR3 DNA sequence: TGTGCCAGCAGCGTAGCGTCTAGCGGGGGACACCAAGAGACCCAGTACTTC.

The V and J genes are TRBV28 and TRBJ1-2; D perhaps matches TRBD1 (6 bases). The CDR3 is made up of 14 amino acids. Deletions cut 8 bases from V and 0 bases from J, with 13 bases between. Germline V lookup: CDR1 MDHEN, CDR2 SYDVKM. The CDR3 coding sequence is TGTGCCAGCGGAGGGGGGGCCACTAACTATGGCTACACCTTC. This codes for CASGGGATNYGYTF.

This rearrangement joins TRBV6-5 to TRBJ1-6; 7 nucleotides line up with TRBD1. The CDR3 has 15 residues. V was pared by 6 bases and J by 7 bases, with 9 bases of the junction left unmatched. CDR1 and CDR2 (germline): MNHEY, SVGAGI. CDR3 region: CASRSTRDRNSPLHF. In nucleotides, the CDR3 is TGTGCCAGCAGATCCACCCGGGACAGAAATTCACCCCTCCACTTT.